This passage covers 11 T cell receptor beta chains from one sample sequenced in a study of beta chain features in type 1 diabetes. Study-wide findings and caveats: Among patients with Type 1 diabetes, TCRB CDR3s were moderately but significantly shorter in every one of the four CD4+ subsets.

The authors reverse transcribed all of the isolated RNA, so sequencing captured expressed TCRB transcripts. Repertoires were generated with immunoSEQ multiplex PCR, while TCRdb's copy carries only in-frame clones and drops some. The sample records 95,000 to 150,000 clones, 16% being singletons. Their antigens remain unidentified. Sequencing was carried out using central memory CD4+ T cells from blood. Receptors originate from a man aged 25-45 years with type 1 diabetes.

This clone has only a few counts. The V and J genes are TRBV7-8 and TRBJ2-7, with a possible D match to TRBD1 (6 bases). The germline CDR1 and CDR2 sequences are SGHVS and FQNEAQ. Trimming cost V 4 bases and J 3 bases, with 10 bases left between them. The CDR3 is 13 residues long. The CDR3 region is CASSSLQGYEQYF. The CDR3 DNA reads TGTGCCAGCAGCTCCCTACAGGGCTACGAGCAGTACTTC.

There are many counts of this clone. This CDR3 reads CASSQVLADQETQYF. Here the CDR3 DNA reads TGCGCCAGCAGCCAAGTGTTGGCAGACCAAGAGACCCAGTACTTC. The chain couples TRBV4-3 to TRBJ2-5; unclear D gene. Looked up from germline, CDR1 is LGHNA and CDR2 is YSLEER. The CDR3 loop spans 15 amino acids. Between the trimmed V and J ends, which lost 1 base and 0 bases, there was a span of 9 bases.

This clone was observed a handful of times. The J gene is TRBJ1-2, the V gene TRBV30, with D possibly matching TRBD1 (5 bases). The CDR3 loop spans 13 amino acids. Trimming shortened V by 3 bases and J by 5 bases, and 13 bases separated the two germline ends. CDR1 and CDR2 from the germline V gene are GTSNPN and SVGIG (reference sequence). CDR3 residues: CAWSADGTYGYTF. The CDR3 DNA sequence: TGTGCCTGGAGCGCGGACGGGACGTATGGCTACACCTTC.

The chain uses TRBV18 and TRBJ2-5; TRBD2 matches at 11 bases. This CDR3 is built from 16 residues. Germline CDR1 KGHSH, CDR2 LQKENI. Trimming cost V 2 bases and J 1 base; bases outside gene matches: 3. In nucleotides, the CDR3 is TGTGCCAGCTCACCATCTAGCGGGGGGATCCAAGAGACCCAGTACTTC. Translated, it gives CASSPSSGGIQETQYF.

This clone has ten or more counts. Different DNA sequences within this sample yield the same CDR3. V is TRBV7-2 and J is TRBJ2-5; the D is unclear. Between the trimmed V and J ends, which lost 1 base and 1 base, there was a span of 4 bases. Germline CDR1 and CDR2: SGHTA and FQGNSA. The CDR3 is 13 residues long. Written as DNA, the CDR3 is TGTGCCAGCAGCTTAGAACTCCAAGAGACCCAGTACTTC. Residues: CASSLELQETQYF.

The gene calls are TRBV6-1 and TRBJ2-7; D might be TRBD1 or TRBD2, each matching 5 bases. Trimming removed 0 bases at V and 3 bases at J, with 9 bases between. The CDR3 is 14 amino acids. Germline CDR1 reads MNHNS; CDR2 reads SASEGT. The CDR3 DNA is TGTGCCAGCAGTGAAGCTGAGGGACGCTACGAGCAGTACTTC. Its translation is CASSEAEGRYEQYF.

In this sample, this clone turned up a few times. V gene TRBV4-2 combines with J gene TRBJ2-3; D assignment may be TRBD1 or TRBD2 (6 bases each). The CDR3 loop spans 17 amino acids. V lost 4 bases, J lost 5 bases, and 22 bases lay in between. Germline CDR1 reads LGHNA; CDR2 reads YNFKEQ. CDR3 nucleotide sequence: TGTGCCAGCAGCCGATCCGAAGGGGGGCGACTCGGAGATACGCAGTATTTT. The encoded protein is CASSRSEGGRLGDTQYF.

This clone was counted between two and nine times. V usage is TRBV5-6 and J usage is TRBJ2-7; 8 bases align to TRBD1. Germline CDR1 and CDR2: SGHDT and YYEEEE. This CDR3 is built from 18 residues. V lost 0 bases to trimming and J lost 2 bases; unmatched junction nucleotides: 13. The CDR3 sequence: CASSLEGTGYALAYEQYF. CDR3 DNA sequence: TGTGCCAGCAGCTTGGAGGGGACAGGATACGCGCTGGCCTACGAGCAGTACTTC.

This clone has at least ten counts. J is TRBJ2-7 and V is TRBV16; maybe TRBD2 (5 bases). Looked up from germline, CDR1 is KGHSY and CDR2 is FQNENV. V was pared by 2 bases and J by 0 bases, with 8 bases between. The CDR3 contains 14 residues. This CDR3 reads CASSQGSSSYEQYF. CDR3 nucleotides: TGTGCCAGCAGCCAAGGGAGTAGCTCCTACGAGCAGTACTTC.

The genes are TRBV5-5 and TRBJ2-4; D is unclear. This CDR3 has 13 amino acids. The ends were cut back, 5 bases at V and 3 bases at J, with 9 bases in the middle. CDR1 and CDR2 from the germline V gene are SGHKS and YYEKEE (reference sequence). The CDR3 reads CASSGEDKNIQYF. For the CDR3, the DNA is TGTGCCAGCAGTGGGGAAGACAAAAACATTCAGTACTTC. Variable domain in full (rest from reference TRBV5-5 and TRBJ2-4): DAGVTQSPTHLIKTRGQQVTLRCSPISGHKSVSWYQQVLGQGPQFIFQYYEKEERGRGNFPDRFSARQFPNYSSELNVNALLLGDSALYLCASSGEDKNIQYFGAGTRLSVL.

The chain uses TRBV29-1 and TRBJ1-2; 8 bases line up with TRBD1. V shed 4 bases, J shed 2 bases, and the junction held 0 bases outside the gene matches. CDR1 SQVTM and CDR2 ANQGSEA come from the germline V gene. CDR3 length: 12 amino acids. CDR3 sequence (DNA): TGCAGCGTTGGGACAGGGAACTATGGCTACACCTTC. It is translated as CSVGTGNYGYTF.